This T cell receptor beta chain is from a study of CD8 T cells in ankylosing spondylitis. Germline CDR1 DFQATT, CDR2 SNEGSKA (reference sequence). The germline V and J ends were trimmed by 3 bases and 7 bases, with 19 bases remaining between them. The CDR3 has 15 residues. This clonotype was detected only a few times. MiXCR, run by TCRdb on the 5' RACE reads, gives a single entry per CDR3 protein. The sample yields about 250,000 distinct CDR3 sequences, approximately 30% seen once. The source is a male donor with ankylosing spondylitis or in good health (not recorded which). Input material: blood, either unsorted or a sorted T cell fraction (not recorded which). The V gene is TRBV20-1, the J gene TRBJ2-1, with TRBD1 as a possible D gene (6 bases). CDR3 sequence: CSARPFGGLGNEQFF. The CDR3 region has the DNA TGCAGTGCTAGGCCTTTTGGGGGCCTTGGGAATGAGCAGTTCTTC.